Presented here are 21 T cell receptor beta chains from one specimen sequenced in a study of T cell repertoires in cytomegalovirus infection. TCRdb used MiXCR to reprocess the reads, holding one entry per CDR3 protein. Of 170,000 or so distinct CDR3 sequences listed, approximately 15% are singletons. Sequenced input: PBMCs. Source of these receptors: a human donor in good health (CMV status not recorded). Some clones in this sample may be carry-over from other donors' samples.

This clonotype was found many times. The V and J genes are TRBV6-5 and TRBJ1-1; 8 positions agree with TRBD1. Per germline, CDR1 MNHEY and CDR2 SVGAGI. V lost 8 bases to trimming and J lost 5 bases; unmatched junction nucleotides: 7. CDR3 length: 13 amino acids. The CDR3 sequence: CASSRGRGTEAFF. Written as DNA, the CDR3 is TGTGCCAGCTCCAGGGGGCGAGGAACTGAAGCTTTCTTT.

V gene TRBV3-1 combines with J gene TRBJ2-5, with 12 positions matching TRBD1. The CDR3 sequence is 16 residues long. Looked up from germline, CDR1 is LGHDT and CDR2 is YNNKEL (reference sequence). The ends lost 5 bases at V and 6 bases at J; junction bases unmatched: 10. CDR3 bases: TGTGCCAGCAGCGGCCTCCGGGACAGGGGGCGGCAGACCCAGTACTTC. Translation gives CASSGLRDRGRQTQYF.

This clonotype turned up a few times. The CDR3 spells CSVGQGSPDTQYF. CDR3 DNA: TGCAGCGTCGGACAGGGGTCACCGGATACGCAGTATTTT. The chain has TRBV29-1 and TRBJ2-3, with 9 bases that match TRBD1. V was clipped by 6 bases and J by 6 bases; unmatched bases: 7. This CDR3 contains 13 residues. Germline CDR1 and CDR2: SQVTM and ANQGSEA.

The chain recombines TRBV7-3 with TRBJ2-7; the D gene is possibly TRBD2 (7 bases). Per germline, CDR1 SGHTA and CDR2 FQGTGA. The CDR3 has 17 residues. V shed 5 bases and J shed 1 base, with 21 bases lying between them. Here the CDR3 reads CASSPPGGAFPSYEQYF. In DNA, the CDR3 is TGTGCCAGCAGCCCTCCGGGGGGCGCCTTTCCATCCTACGAGCAGTACTTC.

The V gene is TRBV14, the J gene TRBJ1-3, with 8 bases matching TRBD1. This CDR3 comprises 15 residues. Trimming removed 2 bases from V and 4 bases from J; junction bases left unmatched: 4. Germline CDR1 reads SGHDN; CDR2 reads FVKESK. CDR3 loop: CASSQRQGTGNTIYF. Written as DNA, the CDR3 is TGTGCCAGCAGCCAAAGACAGGGGACCGGAAACACCATATATTTT.

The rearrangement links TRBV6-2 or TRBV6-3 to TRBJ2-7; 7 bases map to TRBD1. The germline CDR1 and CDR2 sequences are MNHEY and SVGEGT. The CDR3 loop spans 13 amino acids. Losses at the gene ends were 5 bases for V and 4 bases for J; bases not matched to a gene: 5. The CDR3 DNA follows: TGTGCCAGCAGTGGGAACAGGGGTTACGAGCAGTACTTC. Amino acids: CASSGNRGYEQYF.

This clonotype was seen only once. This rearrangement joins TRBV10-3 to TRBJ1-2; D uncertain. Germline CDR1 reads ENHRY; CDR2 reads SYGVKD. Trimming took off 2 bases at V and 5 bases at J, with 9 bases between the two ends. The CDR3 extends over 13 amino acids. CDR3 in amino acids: CAISEQASYGYTF. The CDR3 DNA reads TGTGCCATCAGTGAGCAGGCCTCATATGGCTACACCTTC.

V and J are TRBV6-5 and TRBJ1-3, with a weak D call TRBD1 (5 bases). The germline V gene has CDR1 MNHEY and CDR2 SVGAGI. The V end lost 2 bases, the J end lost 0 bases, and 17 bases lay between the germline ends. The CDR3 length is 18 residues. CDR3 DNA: TGTGCCAGCAGTTACAATTCGGCAGGGAGACCCTCTGGAAACACCATATATTTT. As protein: CASSYNSAGRPSGNTIYF.

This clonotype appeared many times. Written as DNA, the CDR3 is TGTGCCAGCAGCCAGATACCGGGACTAGCGGGAGGGAGGCACAATGAGCAGTTCTTC. Its translation: CASSQIPGLAGGRHNEQFF. V gene TRBV14 combines with J gene TRBJ2-1; 16 positions match TRBD2. This CDR3 spans 19 amino acids. The V segment lost 3 bases and the J segment 5 bases; nucleotides outside the gene matches: 10. CDR1 is SGHDN, CDR2 FVKESK, per germline.

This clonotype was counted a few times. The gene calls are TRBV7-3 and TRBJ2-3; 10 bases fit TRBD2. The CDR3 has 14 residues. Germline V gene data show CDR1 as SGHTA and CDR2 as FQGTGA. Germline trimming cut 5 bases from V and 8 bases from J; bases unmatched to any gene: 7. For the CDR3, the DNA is TGTGCCAGCAGCCCCAGCGGGAGGGCCGGTACGCAGTATTTT. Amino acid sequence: CASSPSGRAGTQYF.

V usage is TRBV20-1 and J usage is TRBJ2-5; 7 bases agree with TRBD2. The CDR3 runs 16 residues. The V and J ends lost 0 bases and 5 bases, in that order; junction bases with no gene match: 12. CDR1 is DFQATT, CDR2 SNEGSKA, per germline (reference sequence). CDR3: CSARDLGGGPPETQYF. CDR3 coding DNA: TGCAGTGCTAGAGATCTCGGGGGAGGGCCCCCGGAGACCCAGTACTTC.

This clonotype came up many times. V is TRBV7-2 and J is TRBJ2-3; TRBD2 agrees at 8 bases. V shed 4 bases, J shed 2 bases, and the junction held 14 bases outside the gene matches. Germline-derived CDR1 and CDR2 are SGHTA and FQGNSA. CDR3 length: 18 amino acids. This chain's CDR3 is CASSSPSQPSGHTDTQYF. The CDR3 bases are TGTGCCAGCAGCTCCCCCTCCCAACCTAGCGGGCACACAGATACGCAGTATTTT.

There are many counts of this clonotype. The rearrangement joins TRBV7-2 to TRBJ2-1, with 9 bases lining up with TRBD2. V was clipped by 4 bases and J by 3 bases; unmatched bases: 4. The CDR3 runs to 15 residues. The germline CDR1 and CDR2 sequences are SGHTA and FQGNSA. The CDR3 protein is CASSSASGVYNEQFF. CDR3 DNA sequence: TGTGCCAGCAGCTCAGCTAGCGGGGTCTACAATGAGCAGTTCTTC.

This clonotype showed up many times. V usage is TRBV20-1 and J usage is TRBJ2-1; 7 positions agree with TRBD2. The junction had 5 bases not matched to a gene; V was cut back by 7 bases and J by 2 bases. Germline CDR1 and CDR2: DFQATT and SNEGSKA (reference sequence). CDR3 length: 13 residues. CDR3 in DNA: TGCAGTGGAGAGGGAGGGCCCTACAATGAGCAGTTCTTC. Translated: CSGEGGPYNEQFF.

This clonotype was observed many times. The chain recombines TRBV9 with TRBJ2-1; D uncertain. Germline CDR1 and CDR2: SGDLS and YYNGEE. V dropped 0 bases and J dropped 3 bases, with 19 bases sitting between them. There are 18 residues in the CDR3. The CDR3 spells CASSVADSSLPIYNEQFF. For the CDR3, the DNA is TGTGCCAGCAGCGTAGCCGACTCTTCCCTACCAATCTACAATGAGCAGTTCTTC.

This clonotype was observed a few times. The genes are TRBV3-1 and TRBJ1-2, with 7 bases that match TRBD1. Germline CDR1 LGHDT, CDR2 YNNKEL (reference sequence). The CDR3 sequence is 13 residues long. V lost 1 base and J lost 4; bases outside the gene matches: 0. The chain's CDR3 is CASSQGQGYGYTF. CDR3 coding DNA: TGTGCCAGCAGCCAAGGACAGGGCTATGGCTACACCTTC.

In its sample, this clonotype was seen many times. As DNA, the CDR3 is TGTGCCAGCAGCTTGTTTGGACTCGTCTACGAGCAGTACTTC. Residues: CASSLFGLVYEQYF. This chain links TRBV11-2 with TRBJ2-7, with D perhaps TRBD2 (5 bases). Trimming took 3 bases from V and 3 from J, leaving 12 bases between them. Germline V lookup: CDR1 SGHAT, CDR2 FQNNGV. The CDR3 runs to 14 residues.

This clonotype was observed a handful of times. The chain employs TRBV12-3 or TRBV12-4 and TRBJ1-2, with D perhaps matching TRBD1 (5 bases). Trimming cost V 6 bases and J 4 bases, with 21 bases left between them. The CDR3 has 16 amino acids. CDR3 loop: CASSEELGAGPYGYTF. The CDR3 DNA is TGTGCCAGCAGCGAAGAGCTAGGGGCAGGACCCTATGGCTACACCTTC.

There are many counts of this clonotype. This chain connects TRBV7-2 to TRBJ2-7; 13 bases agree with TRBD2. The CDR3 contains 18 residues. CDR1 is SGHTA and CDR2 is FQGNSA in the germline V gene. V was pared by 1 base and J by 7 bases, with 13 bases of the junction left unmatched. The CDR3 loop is CASSLEGTSGVPSWEQYF. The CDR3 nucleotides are TGTGCCAGCAGCTTAGAGGGGACTAGCGGGGTTCCCTCCTGGGAGCAGTACTTC.

The CDR3 DNA reads TGTGCCTGGCAGCCTACTGGGGCCAACGTCCTGACTTTC. This codes for CAWQPTGANVLTF. This chain connects TRBV30 to TRBJ2-6; the D is unclear. The CDR3 is made up of 13 amino acids. Germline V lookup: CDR1 GTSNPN, CDR2 SVGIG (reference sequence). Trimming pared 5 bases from V and 2 bases from J, leaving 7 bases between.

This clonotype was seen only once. The CDR3 sequence is CSARGKTDYEQYF. DNA of the CDR3: TGCAGTGCTAGAGGAAAGACAGACTACGAGCAGTACTTC. J is TRBJ2-7 and V is TRBV20-1; maybe TRBD1 (5 bases). CDR1 and CDR2 (germline): DFQATT, SNEGSKA (reference sequence). This CDR3 spans 13 amino acids. V lost 1 base to trimming and J lost 3 bases, with 10 bases between them.